This TCR beta chain comes out of a study of cytomegalovirus exposure and HLA in healthy donors. Study findings and constraints: Among TCR sequences, most were rare, though some public TCRs appeared in many donors. Among the sequence variants, a highly shared cluster was likely an artifact of sequencing.

In this sample, this clone turned up once. What it recognizes is unknown. PCR used 60 Vbeta primers and 13 Jbeta primers. The method was immunoSEQ multiplex PCR; TCRdb's version includes in-frame clones alone and lacks a portion of them. This sample has fewer than 200,000 clones, with about four fifths found just once. Donors had nominal health at sampling but likely had unrecorded immune exposures. The specimen sequenced was PBMCs. This TCR was recovered from a woman aged 18-35 years in good health and CMV-seronegative.

This CDR3 is CASSISPSHSGREADTQYF. The CDR3 DNA is TGTGCCAGTAGTATATCCCCCTCGCATAGCGGGAGGGAGGCAGATACGCAGTATTTT. This chain links TRBV19 with TRBJ2-3, with 11 bases lining up with TRBD2. V lost 2 bases, J lost 4 bases, and 14 bases stayed unmatched. This CDR3 comprises 19 residues. Looked up from germline, CDR1 is LNHDA and CDR2 is SQIVND (reference sequence).